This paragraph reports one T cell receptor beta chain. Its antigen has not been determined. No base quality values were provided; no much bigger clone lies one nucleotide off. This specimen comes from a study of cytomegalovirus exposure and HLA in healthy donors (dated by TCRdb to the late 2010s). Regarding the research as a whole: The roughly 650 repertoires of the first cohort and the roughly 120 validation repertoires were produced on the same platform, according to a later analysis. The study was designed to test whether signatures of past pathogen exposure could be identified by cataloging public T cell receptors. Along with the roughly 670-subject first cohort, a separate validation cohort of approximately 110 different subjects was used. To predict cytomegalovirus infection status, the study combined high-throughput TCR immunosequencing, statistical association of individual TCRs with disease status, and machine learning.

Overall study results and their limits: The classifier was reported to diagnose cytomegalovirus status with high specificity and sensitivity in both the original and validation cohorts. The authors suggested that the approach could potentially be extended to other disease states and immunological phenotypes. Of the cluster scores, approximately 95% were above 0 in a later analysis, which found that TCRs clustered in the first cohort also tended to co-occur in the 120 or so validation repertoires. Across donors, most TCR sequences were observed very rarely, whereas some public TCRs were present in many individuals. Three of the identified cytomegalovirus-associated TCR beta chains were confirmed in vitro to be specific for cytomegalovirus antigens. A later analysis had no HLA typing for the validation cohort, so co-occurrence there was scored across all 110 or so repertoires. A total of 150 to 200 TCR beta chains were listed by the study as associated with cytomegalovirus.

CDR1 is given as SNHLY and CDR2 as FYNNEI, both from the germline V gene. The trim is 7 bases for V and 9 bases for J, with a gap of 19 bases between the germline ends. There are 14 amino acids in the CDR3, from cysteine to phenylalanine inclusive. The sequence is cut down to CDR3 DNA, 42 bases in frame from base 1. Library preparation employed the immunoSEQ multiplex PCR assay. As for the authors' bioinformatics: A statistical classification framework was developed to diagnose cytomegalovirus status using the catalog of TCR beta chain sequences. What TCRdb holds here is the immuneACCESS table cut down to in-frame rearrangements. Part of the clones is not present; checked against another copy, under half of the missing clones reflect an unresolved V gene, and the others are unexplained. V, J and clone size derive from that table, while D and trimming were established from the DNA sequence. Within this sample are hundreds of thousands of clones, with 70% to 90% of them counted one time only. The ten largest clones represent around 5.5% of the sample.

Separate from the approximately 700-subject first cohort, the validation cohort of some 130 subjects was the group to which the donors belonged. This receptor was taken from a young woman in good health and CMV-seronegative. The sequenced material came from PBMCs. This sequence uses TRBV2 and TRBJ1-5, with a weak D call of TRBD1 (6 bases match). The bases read TGTGCCAGCAACGCCGGGACACCGGTCGTGCCCCAGCATTTT. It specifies CASNAGTPVVPQHF.